This T cell receptor beta chain was sequenced in a study of T cells after yellow fever vaccination. A process of 5'RACE template switching, which added a universal primer site and UMIs, was used to make TCR cDNA. TCRdb re-called the 5' RACE reads through MiXCR, storing one row per CDR3 protein. Of hundreds of thousands of distinct CDR3 sequences detected, roughly 13% appear once; the ten largest clones hold about 14%. Findings and caveats of the study: Abundant bulk-population clonotypes could contaminate the FACS-sorted repertoires. A minor fraction of clonotypes spanned both CD4 and CD8 compartments.

Concerning this clonotype itself: Its antigen is not identified.

This CDR3 region has 14 residues. Germline V gene sequence: CDR1 SGHTA, CDR2 FQGNSA. V shed 4 bases, J shed 6 bases, and the junction held 5 bases outside the gene matches. The V call is TRBV7-2, the J call TRBJ2-5; TRBD1 matches at 10 bases. Sequencing used PBMCs, obtained on the day of the yellow fever booster vaccination. The clonotype originates from a man aged 25-45 years who received the YFV17D yellow fever vaccine. This CDR3 is CASSSGQGIKTQYF. CDR3 DNA: TGTGCCAGCAGCTCGGGACAGGGGATAAAGACCCAGTACTTC.